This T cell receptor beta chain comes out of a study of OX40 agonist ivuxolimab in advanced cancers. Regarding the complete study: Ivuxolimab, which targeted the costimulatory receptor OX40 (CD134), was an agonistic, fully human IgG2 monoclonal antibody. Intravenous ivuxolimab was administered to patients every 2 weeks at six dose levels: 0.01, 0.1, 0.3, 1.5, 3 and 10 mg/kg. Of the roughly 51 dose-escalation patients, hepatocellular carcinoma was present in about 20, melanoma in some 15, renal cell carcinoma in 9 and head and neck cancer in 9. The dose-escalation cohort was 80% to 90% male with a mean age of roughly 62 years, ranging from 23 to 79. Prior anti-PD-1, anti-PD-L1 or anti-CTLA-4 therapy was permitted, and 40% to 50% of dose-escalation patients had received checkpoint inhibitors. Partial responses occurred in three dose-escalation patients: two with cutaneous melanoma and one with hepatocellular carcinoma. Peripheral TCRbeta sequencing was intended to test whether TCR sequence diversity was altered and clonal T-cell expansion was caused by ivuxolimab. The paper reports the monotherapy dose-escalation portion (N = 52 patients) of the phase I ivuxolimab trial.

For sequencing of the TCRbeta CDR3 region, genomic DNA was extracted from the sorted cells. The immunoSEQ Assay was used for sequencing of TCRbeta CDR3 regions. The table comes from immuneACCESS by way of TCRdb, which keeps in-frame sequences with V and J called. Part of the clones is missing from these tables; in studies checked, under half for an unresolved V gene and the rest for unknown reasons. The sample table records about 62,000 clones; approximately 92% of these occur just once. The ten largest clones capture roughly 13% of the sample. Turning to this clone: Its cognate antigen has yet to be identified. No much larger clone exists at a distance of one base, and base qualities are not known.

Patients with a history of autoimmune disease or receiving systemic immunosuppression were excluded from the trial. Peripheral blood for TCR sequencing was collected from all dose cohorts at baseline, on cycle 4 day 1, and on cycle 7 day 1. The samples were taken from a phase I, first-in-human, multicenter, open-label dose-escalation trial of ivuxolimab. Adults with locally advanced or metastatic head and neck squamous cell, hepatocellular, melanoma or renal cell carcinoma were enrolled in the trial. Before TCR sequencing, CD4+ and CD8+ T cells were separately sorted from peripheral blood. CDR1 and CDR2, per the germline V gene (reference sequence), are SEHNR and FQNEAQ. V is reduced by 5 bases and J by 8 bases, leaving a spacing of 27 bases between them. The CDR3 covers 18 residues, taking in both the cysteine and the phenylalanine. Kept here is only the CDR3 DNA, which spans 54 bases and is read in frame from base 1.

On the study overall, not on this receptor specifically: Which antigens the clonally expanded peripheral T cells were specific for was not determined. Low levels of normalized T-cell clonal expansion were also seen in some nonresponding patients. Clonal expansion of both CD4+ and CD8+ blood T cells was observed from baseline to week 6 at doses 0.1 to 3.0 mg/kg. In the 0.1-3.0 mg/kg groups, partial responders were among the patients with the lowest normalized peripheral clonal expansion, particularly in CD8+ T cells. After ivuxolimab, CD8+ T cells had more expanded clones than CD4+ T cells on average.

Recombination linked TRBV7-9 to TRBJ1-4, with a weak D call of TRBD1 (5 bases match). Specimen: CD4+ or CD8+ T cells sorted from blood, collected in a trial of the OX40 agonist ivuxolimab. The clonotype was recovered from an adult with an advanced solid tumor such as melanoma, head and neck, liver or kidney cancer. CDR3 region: CASSNPSQGEITQEKLFF. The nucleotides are TGTGCCAGCAGCAACCCCTCCCAGGGCGAGATTACTCAGGAAAAACTGTTTTTT.